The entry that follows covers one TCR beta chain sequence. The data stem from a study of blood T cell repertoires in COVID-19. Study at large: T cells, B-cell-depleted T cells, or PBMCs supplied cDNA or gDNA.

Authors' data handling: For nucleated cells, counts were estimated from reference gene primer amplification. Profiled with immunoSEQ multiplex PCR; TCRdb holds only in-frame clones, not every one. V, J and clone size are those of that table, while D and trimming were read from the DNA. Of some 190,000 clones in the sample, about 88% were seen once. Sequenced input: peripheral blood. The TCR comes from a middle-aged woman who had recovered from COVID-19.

This CDR3 is CASSPGQDSYEQYF. CDR3 coding DNA: TGTGCCAGCAGCCCTGGACAGGATTCCTACGAGCAGTACTTC. The chain links TRBV14 to TRBJ2-7; TRBD1 matches 7 bases. The germline V gene has CDR1 SGHDN and CDR2 FVKESK. With 4 bases clipped from V and 1 base from J, the junction kept 4 bases outside the gene matches. The CDR3 runs 14 residues.